This TCR beta chain was captured by sequencing in a study of cytomegalovirus exposure and HLA in healthy donors. Study-level results: CMV antigen specificity was confirmed in vitro for a few CMV-associated chains. In a later analysis, parvovirus B19, influenza, CMV and Epstein-Barr virus appeared linked to several top co-occurrence clusters. Researchers counted approximately 160 TCR beta chains as cytomegalovirus-associated.

This clone was picked up one time. Its target is not known. With 60 Vbeta and 13 Jbeta primers, the PCR was carried out. The assay was immunoSEQ multiplex PCR, and TCRdb's table has in-frame clones only and misses some. The sample yields 80,000 to 100,000 clones, over 75% seen once. This receptor was taken from a man aged 30 to 45 in good health and CMV-seronegative. Material for sequencing was PBMCs.

CDR3 nucleotide sequence: TGCGCCAGCAGCGGAGATGCGGGTGCTGGAAACACCATATATTTT. Translated, it gives CASSGDAGAGNTIYF. The chain uses TRBV5-1 and TRBJ1-3, with D hard to call. Between the trimmed V and J ends, which lost 4 bases and 2 bases, there was a span of 13 bases. The CDR3 covers 15 residues. The germline CDR1 and CDR2 sequences are SGHRS and YFSETQ.